The clone carrying this T cell receptor (beta chain) has a single count. Data came from immunoSEQ multiplex PCR; TCRdb stores just in-frame clones and leaves some out. This table holds around 21,000 clones, 60% to 80% found once. This specimen comes from a study of immune evolution from preneoplasia to lung adenocarcinoma. The CDR3 has 21 residues. Patients had resection in Japan or China between about 2014 and 2018. Each case's diagnosis was confirmed by two pathologists on H&E. Premalignant or tumor cells were enriched by macro-dissection after pathologic assessment. The source is a person in their sixties or seventies with lung adenocarcinoma. This chain links TRBV12-2 with TRBJ2-1; TRBD1 is the table's D call, not checked against the DNA. TRBV12-2 is an annotated pseudogene. Sequences were obtained from FFPE invasive lung adenocarcinoma tissue. The CDR3 loop reads CASRHARMCVDEQGTYNEQFF. CDR3 sequence (DNA): TGTGCAAGTCGCCACGCCCGAATGTGTGTCGACGAACAGGGTACCTACAATGAGCAGTTCTTC.